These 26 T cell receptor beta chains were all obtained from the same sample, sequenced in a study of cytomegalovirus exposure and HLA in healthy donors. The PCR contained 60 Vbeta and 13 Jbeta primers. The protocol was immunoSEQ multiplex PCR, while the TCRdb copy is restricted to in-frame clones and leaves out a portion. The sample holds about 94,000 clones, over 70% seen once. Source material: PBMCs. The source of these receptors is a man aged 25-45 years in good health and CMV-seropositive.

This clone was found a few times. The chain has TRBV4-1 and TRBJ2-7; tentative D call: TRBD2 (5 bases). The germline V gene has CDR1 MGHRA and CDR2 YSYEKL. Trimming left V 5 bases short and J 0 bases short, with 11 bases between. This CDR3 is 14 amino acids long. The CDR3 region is CASSATGNSYEQYF. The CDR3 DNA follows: TGCGCCAGCAGCGCCACCGGGAACTCCTACGAGCAGTACTTC.

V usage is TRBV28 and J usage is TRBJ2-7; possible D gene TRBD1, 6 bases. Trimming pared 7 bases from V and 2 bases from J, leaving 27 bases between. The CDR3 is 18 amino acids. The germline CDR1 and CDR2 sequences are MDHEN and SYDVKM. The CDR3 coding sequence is TGTGCCAGCACCCTCGACCCAGGTGGTGGACAGACCCCCTACGAGCAGTACTTC. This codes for CASTLDPGGGQTPYEQYF. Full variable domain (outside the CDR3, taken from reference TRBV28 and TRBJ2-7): DVKVTQSSRYLVKRTGEKVFLECVQDMDHENMFWYRQDPGLGLRLIYFSYDVKMKEKGDIPEGYSVSREKKERFSLILESASTNQTSMYLCASTLDPGGGQTPYEQYFGPGTRLTVT.

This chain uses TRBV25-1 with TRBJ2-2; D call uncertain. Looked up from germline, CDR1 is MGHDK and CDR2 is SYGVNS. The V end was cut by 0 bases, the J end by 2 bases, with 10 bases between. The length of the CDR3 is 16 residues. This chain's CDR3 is CASSEYWAVNTGELFF. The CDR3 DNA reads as TGTGCCAGCAGTGAATATTGGGCCGTCAACACCGGGGAGCTGTTTTTT.

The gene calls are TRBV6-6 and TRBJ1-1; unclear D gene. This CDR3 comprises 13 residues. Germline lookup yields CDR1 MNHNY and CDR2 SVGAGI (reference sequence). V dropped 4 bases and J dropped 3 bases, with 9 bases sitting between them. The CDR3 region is CASSFISDTEAFF. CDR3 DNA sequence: TGTGCCAGCAGTTTCATATCGGACACTGAAGCTTTCTTT.

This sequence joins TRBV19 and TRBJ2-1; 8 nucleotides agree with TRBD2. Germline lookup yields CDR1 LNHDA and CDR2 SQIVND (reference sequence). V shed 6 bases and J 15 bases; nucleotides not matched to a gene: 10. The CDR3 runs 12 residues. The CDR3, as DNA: TGTGCCAGTAGCGGGAGGGCCATAGGTCCGTTCTTC. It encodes CASSGRAIGPFF.

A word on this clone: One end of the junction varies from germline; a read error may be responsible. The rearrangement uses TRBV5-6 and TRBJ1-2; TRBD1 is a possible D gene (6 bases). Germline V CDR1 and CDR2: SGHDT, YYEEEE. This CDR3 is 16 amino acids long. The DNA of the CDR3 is TGTGCCAGCAGCTCGGTCCGCGGGGGCTCTGGCTATGGCTACCCCTTC. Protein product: CASSSVRGGSGYGYPF. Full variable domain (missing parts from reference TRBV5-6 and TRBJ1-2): DAGVTQSPTHLIKTRGQQVTLRCSPKSGHDTVSWYQQALGQGPQFIFQYYEEEERQRGNFPDRFSGHQFPNYSSELNVNALLLGDSALYLCASSSVRGGSGYGYPFGSGTRLTVV.

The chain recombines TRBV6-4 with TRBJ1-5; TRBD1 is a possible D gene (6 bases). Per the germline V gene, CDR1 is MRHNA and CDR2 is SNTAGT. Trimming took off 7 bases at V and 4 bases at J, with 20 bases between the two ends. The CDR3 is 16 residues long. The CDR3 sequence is CASKTEGQPHNQPQHF. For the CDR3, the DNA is TGTGCCAGCAAAACTGAGGGACAACCTCATAATCAGCCCCAGCATTTT.

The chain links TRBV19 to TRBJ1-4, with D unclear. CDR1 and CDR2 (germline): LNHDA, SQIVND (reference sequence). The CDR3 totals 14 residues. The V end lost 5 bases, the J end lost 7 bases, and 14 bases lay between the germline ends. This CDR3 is CASSFGGVFEKLFF. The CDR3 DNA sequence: TGTGCCAGTAGTTTTGGAGGTGTGTTTGAAAAACTGTTTTTT.

The CDR3 sequence: CAISETMDSTYEQYF. The CDR3 DNA reads as TGTGCCATCAGTGAGACTATGGACAGTACCTACGAGCAGTACTTC. The genes are TRBV10-3 and TRBJ2-7; a weak D match, TRBD1 (6 bases). This CDR3 is 15 amino acids long. The V end lost 2 bases, the J end lost 2 bases, and 13 bases lay between the germline ends. Germline CDR1 ENHRY, CDR2 SYGVKD.

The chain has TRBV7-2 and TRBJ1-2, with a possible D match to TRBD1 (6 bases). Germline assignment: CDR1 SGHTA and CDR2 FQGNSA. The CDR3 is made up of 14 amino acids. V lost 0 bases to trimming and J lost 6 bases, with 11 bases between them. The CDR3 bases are TGTGCCAGCAGCTTAGCGCTTCAGGGGCATGGCTACACCTTC. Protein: CASSLALQGHGYTF.

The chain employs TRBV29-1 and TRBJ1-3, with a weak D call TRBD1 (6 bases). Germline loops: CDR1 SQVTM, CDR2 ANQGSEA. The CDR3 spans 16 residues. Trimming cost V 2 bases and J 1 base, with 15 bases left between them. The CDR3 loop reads CSVEIQQGWSGNTIYF. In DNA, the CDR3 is TGCAGCGTTGAAATCCAACAGGGTTGGTCTGGAAACACCATATATTTT.

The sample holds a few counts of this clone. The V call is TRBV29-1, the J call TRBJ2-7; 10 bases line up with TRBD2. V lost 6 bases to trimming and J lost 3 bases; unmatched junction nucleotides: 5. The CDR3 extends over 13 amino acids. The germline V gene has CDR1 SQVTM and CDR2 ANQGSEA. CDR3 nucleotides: TGCAGCGTGGTAGAGCGGGAGGGCTACGAGCAGTACTTC. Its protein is CSVVEREGYEQYF.

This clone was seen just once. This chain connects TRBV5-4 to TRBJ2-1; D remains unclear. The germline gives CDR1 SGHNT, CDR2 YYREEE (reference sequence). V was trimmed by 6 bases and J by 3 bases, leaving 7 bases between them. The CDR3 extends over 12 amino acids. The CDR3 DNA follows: TGTGCCAGCATAGGAGTCTACAATGAGCAGTTCTTC. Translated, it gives CASIGVYNEQFF. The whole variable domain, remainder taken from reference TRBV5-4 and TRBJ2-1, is ETGVTQSPTHLIKTRGQQVTLRCSSQSGHNTVSWYQQALGQGPQFIFQYYREEENGRGNFPPRFSGLQFPNYSSELNVNALELDDSALYLCASIGVYNEQFFGPGTRLTVL.

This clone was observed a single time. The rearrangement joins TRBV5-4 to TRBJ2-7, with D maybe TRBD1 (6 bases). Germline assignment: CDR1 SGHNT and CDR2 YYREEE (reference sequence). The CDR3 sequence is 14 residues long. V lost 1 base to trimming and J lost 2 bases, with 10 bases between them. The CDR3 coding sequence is TGTGCCAGCAGCTTGTCACAGGGTACCTACGAGCAGTACTTC. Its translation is CASSLSQGTYEQYF.

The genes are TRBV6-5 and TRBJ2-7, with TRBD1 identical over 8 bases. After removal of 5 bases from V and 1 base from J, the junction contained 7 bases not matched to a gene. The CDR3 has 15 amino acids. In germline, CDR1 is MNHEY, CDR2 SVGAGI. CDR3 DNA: TGTGCCAGCAGTAGAGACAGGGGTATTTCCTACGAGCAGTACTTC. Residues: CASSRDRGISYEQYF.

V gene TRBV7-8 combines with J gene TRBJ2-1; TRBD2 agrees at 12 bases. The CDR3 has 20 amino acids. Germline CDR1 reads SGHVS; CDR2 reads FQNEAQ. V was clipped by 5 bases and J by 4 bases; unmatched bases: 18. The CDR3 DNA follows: TGTGCCAGCAGCCCCTGGCTCCGGGCTAGCGGGGGGGCGAAGTACAATGAGCAGTTCTTC. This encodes CASSPWLRASGGAKYNEQFF.

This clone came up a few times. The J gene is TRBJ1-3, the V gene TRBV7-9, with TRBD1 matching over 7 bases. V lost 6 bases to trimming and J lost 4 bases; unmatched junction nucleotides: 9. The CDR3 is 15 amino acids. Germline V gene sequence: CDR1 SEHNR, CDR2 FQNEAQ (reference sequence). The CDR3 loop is CASSPGRGQGNTIYF. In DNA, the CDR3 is TGTGCCAGCAGTCCGGGAAGGGGGCAAGGAAACACCATATATTTT.

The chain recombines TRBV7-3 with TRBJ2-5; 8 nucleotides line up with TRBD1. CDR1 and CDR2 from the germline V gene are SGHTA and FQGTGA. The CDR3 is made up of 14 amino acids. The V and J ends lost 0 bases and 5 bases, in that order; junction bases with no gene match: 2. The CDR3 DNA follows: TGTGCCAGCAGCTTAACCAGGGGGCGGGAGACCCAGTACTTC. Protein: CASSLTRGRETQYF.

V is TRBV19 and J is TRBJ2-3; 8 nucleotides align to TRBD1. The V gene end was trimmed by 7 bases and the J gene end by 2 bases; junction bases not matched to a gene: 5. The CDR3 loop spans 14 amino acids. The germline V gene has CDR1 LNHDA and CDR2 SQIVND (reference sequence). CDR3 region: CASNDRGNTDTQYF. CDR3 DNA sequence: TGTGCCAGTAATGACAGGGGAAACACAGATACGCAGTATTTT.

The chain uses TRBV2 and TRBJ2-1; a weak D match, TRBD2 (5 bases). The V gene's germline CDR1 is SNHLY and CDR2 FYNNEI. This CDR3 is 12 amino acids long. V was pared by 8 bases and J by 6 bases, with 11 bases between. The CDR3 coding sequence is TGTGCCAGCTCCCGCGGGCGCAATGAGCAGTTCTTC. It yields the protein CASSRGRNEQFF.

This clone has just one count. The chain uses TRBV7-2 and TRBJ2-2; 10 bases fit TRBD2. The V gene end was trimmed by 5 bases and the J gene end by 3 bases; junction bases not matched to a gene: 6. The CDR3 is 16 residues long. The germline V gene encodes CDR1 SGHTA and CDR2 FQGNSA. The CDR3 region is CASSAFGLADTGELFF. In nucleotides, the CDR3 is TGTGCCAGCAGCGCCTTCGGACTAGCGGACACCGGGGAGCTGTTTTTT.

The CDR3 region is CAAYLTGTGGTYEQYF. CDR3 sequence (DNA): TGTGCCGCCTATTTAACCGGGACAGGGGGTACCTACGAGCAGTACTTC. The chain has TRBV25-1 and TRBJ2-7, with 11 bases lining up with TRBD1. Germline CDR1 is MGHDK and CDR2 is SYGVNS. This CDR3 is built from 16 residues. The ends lost 11 bases at V and 2 bases at J; junction bases unmatched: 14.

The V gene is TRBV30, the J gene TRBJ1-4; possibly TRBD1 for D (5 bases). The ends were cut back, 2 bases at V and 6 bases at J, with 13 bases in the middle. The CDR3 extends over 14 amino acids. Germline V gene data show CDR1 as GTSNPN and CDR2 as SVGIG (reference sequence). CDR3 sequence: CAWSRGTQDEKLFF. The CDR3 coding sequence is TGTGCCTGGAGTAGGGGCACACAGGATGAAAAACTGTTTTTT.

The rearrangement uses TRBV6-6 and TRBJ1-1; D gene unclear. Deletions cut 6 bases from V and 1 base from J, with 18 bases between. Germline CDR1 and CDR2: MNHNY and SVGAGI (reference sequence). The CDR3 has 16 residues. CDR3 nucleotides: TGTGCCAGCAGCTCCGGGAACTCTGTGGAGAACACTGAAGCTTTCTTT. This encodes CASSSGNSVENTEAFF.

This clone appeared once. CDR3 sequence reads: CASSLDRGGGGHKQYF. In DNA, the CDR3 is TGTGCCAGCAGCTTAGATCGGGGCGGGGGGGGTCACAAGCAGTACTTC. The rearrangement links TRBV11-2 to TRBJ2-7; 9 bases line up with TRBD2. Germline CDR1 reads SGHAT; CDR2 reads FQNNGV. J lost 8 bases, V lost 0 bases, and 11 bases had no gene match. The CDR3 runs 16 residues.

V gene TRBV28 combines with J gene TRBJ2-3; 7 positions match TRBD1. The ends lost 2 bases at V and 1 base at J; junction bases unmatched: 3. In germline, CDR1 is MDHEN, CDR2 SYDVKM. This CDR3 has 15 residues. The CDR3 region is CASSLRQGGTDTQYF. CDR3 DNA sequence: TGTGCCAGCAGTTTAAGACAGGGAGGCACAGATACGCAGTATTTT.